This T cell receptor (beta chain) was documented in a study of blood T cell repertoires in COVID-19. Study-wide background: Acute and convalescent COVID-19 specimens originated in the United States, Italy and Spain. Sources were T cells, B-cell-depleted T cells, or PBMCs; the material itself was cDNA or gDNA.

As handled by the study authors: Amplified reference gene primers provided the basis for estimating nucleated cell counts. Method: immunoSEQ multiplex PCR; TCRdb's copy keeps in-frame clones and lacks some. V and J calls and clone size are given by that table; D and trimming were obtained from the DNA. Of tens of thousands of clones listed, 91% were seen once; the top ten hold around 6%. Trimming took 3 bases from V and 7 from J; bases not matched to a gene: 11. The CDR3 loop spans 16 amino acids. Germline V gene lookup returns CDR1 MNHNY and CDR2 SVGAGI (reference sequence). Sequenced material: peripheral blood. The sequence was collected from a man in his 70s with active COVID-19. The rearrangement links TRBV6-6 to TRBJ1-4, with TRBD1 identical over 7 bases. The chain's CDR3 is CASSYGTVPQLEKLFF. The CDR3 bases are TGTGCCAGCAGTTATGGGACAGTTCCTCAACTTGAAAAACTGTTTTTT.